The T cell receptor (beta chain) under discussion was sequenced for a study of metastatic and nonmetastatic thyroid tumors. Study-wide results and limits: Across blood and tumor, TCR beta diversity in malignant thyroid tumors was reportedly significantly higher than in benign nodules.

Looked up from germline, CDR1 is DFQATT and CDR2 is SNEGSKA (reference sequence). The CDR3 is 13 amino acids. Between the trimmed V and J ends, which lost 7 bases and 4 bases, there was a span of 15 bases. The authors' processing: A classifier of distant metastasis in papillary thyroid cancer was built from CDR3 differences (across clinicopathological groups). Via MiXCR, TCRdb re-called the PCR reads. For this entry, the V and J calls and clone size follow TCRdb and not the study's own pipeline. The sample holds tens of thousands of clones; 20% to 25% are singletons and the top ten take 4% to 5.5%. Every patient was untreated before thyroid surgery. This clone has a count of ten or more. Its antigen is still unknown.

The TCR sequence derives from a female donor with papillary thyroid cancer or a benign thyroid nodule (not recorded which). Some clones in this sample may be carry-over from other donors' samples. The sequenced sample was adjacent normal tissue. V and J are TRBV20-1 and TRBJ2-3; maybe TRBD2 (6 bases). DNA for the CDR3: TGCAGTGGGCCGGGAGTGGGACCAGATACGCAGTATTTT. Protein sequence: CSGPGVGPDTQYF.